Below, 4 T cell receptor beta chains from the same sample are listed, as sequenced in a study of control samples from healthy donors and cancer patients. The method was immunoSEQ multiplex PCR; TCRdb's version includes in-frame clones alone and lacks a portion of them. The sample has roughly 130,000 clones, around 93% seen once. Sequencing was carried out using blood. All receptors come from a man younger than 30 in good health.

The rearrangement joins TRBV9 to TRBJ1-2, with 8 bases identical to TRBD1. The CDR3 length is 15 residues. From germline, CDR1 is SGDLS and CDR2 YYNGEE. Trimming took 4 bases from V and 4 from J; bases not matched to a gene: 9. The CDR3 protein is CASSSPGGAGYGYTF. CDR3 coding DNA: TGTGCCAGCAGCAGCCCAGGGGGCGCCGGCTATGGCTACACCTTC.

As concerns this clone: This CDR3 is also generated by other DNA sequences in the sample. This chain connects TRBV12-5 to TRBJ2-2; 8 nucleotides line up with TRBD2. With V trimmed by 1 base and J by 2 bases, 3 bases remained unmatched. This CDR3 region has 16 residues. Germline V gives CDR1 LGHNT, CDR2 FRNRAP. The CDR3 region is CASGLGRGGNTGELFF. The CDR3 DNA reads as TGTGCTAGTGGTTTGGGACGGGGGGGCAACACCGGGGAGCTGTTTTTT.

The chain employs TRBV7-9 and TRBJ1-2; D not resolved. CDR3 length: 11 residues. V was trimmed by 2 bases and J by 6 bases, leaving 4 bases between them. Germline V gives CDR1 SEHNR, CDR2 FQNEAQ (reference sequence). CDR3 region: CASSLRDGYTF. The CDR3 coding sequence is TGTGCCAGCAGCTTAAGGGATGGCTACACCTTC. Filled out from reference TRBV7-9 and TRBJ1-2, the complete variable domain reads DTGVSQNPRHKITKRGQNVTFRCDPISEHNRLYWYRQTLGQGPEFLTYFQNEAQLEKSRLLSDRFSAERPKGSFSTLEIQRTEQGDSAMYLCASSLRDGYTFGSGTRLTVV.

The chain has TRBV15 and TRBJ2-5, with no clear D. CDR3 length equals 12 residues. The V gene lost 11 bases and the J gene lost 3 bases, with 13 bases spanning the gap. Germline V lookup: CDR1 LNHNV, CDR2 YYDKDF (reference sequence). The CDR3 sequence is CAASVGKETQYF. The CDR3 DNA reads TGTGCCGCCTCGGTGGGTAAAGAGACCCAGTACTTC.